This TCR beta chain was captured in a study of T cells in Graves' hyperthyroidism and ophthalmopathy. Germline CDR1 MNHEY, CDR2 SMNVEV (reference sequence). V shed 5 bases and J shed 2 bases, with 16 bases lying between them. The CDR3 is made up of 15 amino acids. TCR beta CDR3 regions were amplified from RNA. First-round RT-PCR with HTBI primers amplified the TCR CDR3 region. TCRdb fed the multiplex PCR reads into MiXCR, producing one record per CDR3 protein. The sample yields 360,000 or so distinct CDR3 sequences, 15% to 20% seen once. This clonotype was seen ten or more times. The TCR comes from a woman aged 18 to 35 with Graves' hyperthyroidism. Sequencing was carried out using blood. The chain links TRBV27 to TRBJ2-7; tentative D call: TRBD1 (5 bases). This CDR3 is CASSDPREGPYEQYF. The CDR3 coding sequence is TGTGCCAGCAGTGACCCCAGGGAAGGCCCCTACGAGCAGTACTTC.